The 7 T cell receptor beta chains in this list originate from one sample, sequenced in a study of T-cell memory formation after mild COVID-19. One entry per CDR3 protein, called by TCRdb with MiXCR from the 5' RACE reads. The sample shows around 340,000 distinct CDR3 sequences, around 14% of them seen only once. The sequenced sample consisted of PBMCs or a T cell subset sorted from them (not recorded which). The receptor set was obtained from a man aged 18 to 29 who had mild COVID-19 (a few samples of this study predate the infection). Cell type and time point are not known.

This clonotype was observed at least ten times. V and J are TRBV7-8 and TRBJ2-2; possibly TRBD1 for D (6 bases). Trimming removed 5 bases at V and 1 base at J, with 14 bases between. The CDR3 runs to 16 residues. From germline, CDR1 is SGHVS and CDR2 FQNEAQ. The CDR3 reads CASSPAGVRNTGELFF. CDR3 nucleotides: TGTGCCAGCAGCCCTGCAGGGGTGCGGAACACCGGGGAGCTGTTTTTT.

This clonotype was picked up many times. The V gene is TRBV10-3, the J gene TRBJ1-6, with no clear D. V lost 3 bases to trimming and J lost 5 bases, with 11 bases between them. This CDR3 region has 15 residues. Germline V lookup: CDR1 ENHRY, CDR2 SYGVKD. CDR3 amino acids: CAISEIWENNSPLHF. CDR3 DNA: TGTGCCATCAGTGAAATATGGGAAAATAATTCACCCCTCCACTTT.

The V call is TRBV4-3, the J call TRBJ2-7; TRBD2 aligns across 12 bases. Germline CDR1 reads LGHNA; CDR2 reads YSLEER. V dropped 0 bases and J dropped 4; count of bases not matched to a gene: 4. This CDR3 comprises 16 residues. In DNA form, the CDR3 reads TGCGCCAGCAGCCAAGATACGGGACTAGCGGGTTACGAGCAGTACTTC. Protein product: CASSQDTGLAGYEQYF.

This chain links TRBV5-1 with TRBJ1-1; TRBD1 agrees at 7 bases. The CDR3 totals 14 residues. The V gene end was trimmed by 2 bases and the J gene end by 5 bases; junction bases not matched to a gene: 6. Per germline, CDR1 SGHRS and CDR2 YFSETQ. CDR3 bases: TGCGCCAGCAGCTTAGAACAGGGGTGGACTGAAGCTTTCTTT. It codes for CASSLEQGWTEAFF.

V and J are TRBV2 and TRBJ1-2; tentative D call: TRBD1 (6 bases). Trimming took 5 bases from V and 4 from J, leaving 14 bases between them. Germline values: CDR1 SNHLY, CDR2 FYNNEI. The CDR3 is 14 residues long. The DNA for the CDR3 is TGTGCCAGCAGTCCCCTTGGGACAAGCTATGGCTACACCTTC. This encodes CASSPLGTSYGYTF.

V gene TRBV20-1 combines with J gene TRBJ2-2, with 7 bases fitting TRBD2. V shed 1 base and J 1 base; nucleotides not matched to a gene: 3. Germline CDR1 and CDR2: DFQATT and SNEGSKA (reference sequence). The CDR3 sequence is 15 residues long. This chain's CDR3 is CSARAGGVNTGELFF. The CDR3 region has the DNA TGCAGTGCTAGAGCTGGGGGGGTGAACACCGGGGAGCTGTTTTTT.

The chain combines TRBV20-1 with TRBJ1-2; no definite D call. Trimming took 7 bases from V and 5 from J, leaving 17 bases between them. CDR3 length: 13 residues. The germline V gene has CDR1 DFQATT and CDR2 SNEGSKA (reference sequence). The CDR3 loop is CSGVVDMTYGYTF. Written as DNA, the CDR3 is TGCAGTGGGGTGGTTGATATGACGTATGGCTACACCTTC.